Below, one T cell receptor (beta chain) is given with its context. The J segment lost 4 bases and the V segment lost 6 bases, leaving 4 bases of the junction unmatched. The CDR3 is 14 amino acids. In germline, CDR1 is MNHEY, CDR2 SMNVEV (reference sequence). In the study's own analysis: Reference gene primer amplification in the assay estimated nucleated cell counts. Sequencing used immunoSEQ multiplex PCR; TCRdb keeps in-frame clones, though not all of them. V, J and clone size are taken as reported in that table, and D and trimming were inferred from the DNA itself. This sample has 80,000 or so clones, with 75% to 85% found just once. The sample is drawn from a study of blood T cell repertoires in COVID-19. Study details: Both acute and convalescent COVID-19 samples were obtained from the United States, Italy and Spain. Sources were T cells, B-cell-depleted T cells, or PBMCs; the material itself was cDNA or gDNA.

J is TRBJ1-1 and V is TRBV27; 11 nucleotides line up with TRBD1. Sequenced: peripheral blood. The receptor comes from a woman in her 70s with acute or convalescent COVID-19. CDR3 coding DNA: TGTGCCAGCAGGGCCGGGACAGGGGGCACTGAAGCTTTCTTT. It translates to CASRAGTGGTEAFF.